A single sample is the source of the 15 T cell receptor beta chains below, sequenced in a study of blood T cell repertoires in COVID-19. The method was immunoSEQ multiplex PCR; TCRdb's version includes in-frame clones alone and lacks a portion of them. The sample lists 43,000 or so clones, about nine tenths occurring once. The specimen sequenced was peripheral blood. The receptors come from a man aged 55 to 70 with active COVID-19.

This chain links TRBV27 with TRBJ1-5, with 7 bases matching TRBD1. Trimming removed 5 bases from V and 2 bases from J; junction bases left unmatched: 15. The CDR3 runs to 18 residues. Germline V gives CDR1 MNHEY, CDR2 SMNVEV (reference sequence). DNA of the CDR3: TGTGCCAGCAGTAGGAGACAGGGCCGACAGAAGGGCAATCAGCCCCAGCATTTT. Translating it yields CASSRRQGRQKGNQPQHF.

The chain employs TRBV2 and TRBJ2-3; 9 bases fit TRBD2. CDR3 size: 15 residues. The J segment lost 5 bases and the V segment lost 7 bases, leaving 10 bases of the junction unmatched. The germline CDR1 and CDR2 sequences are SNHLY and FYNNEI. DNA for the CDR3: TGTGCCAGCAAATTAGCGGGAGTAGTAGGAGATACGCAGTATTTT. Protein sequence: CASKLAGVVGDTQYF.

The V call is TRBV28, the J call TRBJ2-3; TRBD2 aligns across 13 bases. Losses at the gene ends were 8 bases for V and 5 bases for J; bases not matched to a gene: 10. This CDR3 region has 16 residues. Germline V lookup: CDR1 MDHEN, CDR2 SYDVKM. The CDR3 spells CASGGTSGIGVDTQYF. The CDR3 DNA reads TGTGCCAGCGGCGGGACTAGCGGGATAGGGGTAGATACGCAGTATTTT.

The chain is built from TRBV3-1 (or the pseudogene TRBV3-2) and TRBJ2-1, with D possibly matching TRBD1 (6 bases). Germline CDR1 is LGHDT and CDR2 is YNNKEL (reference sequence). V was trimmed by 5 bases and J by 9 bases, leaving 17 bases between them. This CDR3 region has 14 residues. The CDR3 sequence is CASSSSWIGGEQFF. Here the CDR3 DNA reads TGTGCCAGCAGCTCCTCATGGATAGGGGGTGAGCAGTTCTTC.

V usage is TRBV27 and J usage is TRBJ2-1; D possibly corresponds to TRBD1 (5 bases). This CDR3 has 12 amino acids. The germline CDR1 and CDR2 sequences are MNHEY and SMNVEV (reference sequence). V was trimmed by 3 bases and J by 9 bases, leaving 9 bases between them. In nucleotides, the CDR3 is TGTGCCAGCAGTTTCCAGGGTGCTGAGCAGTTCTTC. Encoded protein: CASSFQGAEQFF.

V and J are TRBV7-3 and TRBJ2-3; 12 nucleotides line up with TRBD2. Germline values: CDR1 SGHTA, CDR2 FQGTGA. Unmatched junction bases numbered 14, after V lost 1 base and J lost 0 bases. The CDR3 length is 21 residues. CDR3 nucleotide sequence: TGTGCCAGCAGCTTAAGTTCGGCTAGCGGGAGGGCCCTTCGTAGCACAGATACGCAGTATTTT. This encodes CASSLSSASGRALRSTDTQYF.

The chain joins TRBV7-6 to TRBJ2-2; 8 positions agree with TRBD2. The CDR3 has 15 residues. The ends lost 2 bases at V and 6 bases at J; junction bases unmatched: 5. In germline, CDR1 is SGHVS, CDR2 FNYEAQ. CDR3 in DNA: TGTGCCAGCAGCTTAATGACGGGAGGGGCCGGGGAGCTGTTTTTT. Translating it yields CASSLMTGGAGELFF.

The chain links TRBV10-2 to TRBJ2-5, with 9 bases that match TRBD2. The V segment lost 6 bases and the J segment 5 bases; nucleotides outside the gene matches: 4. The CDR3 covers 13 residues. Looked up from germline, CDR1 is WSHSY and CDR2 is SAAADI. The CDR3 here is CASRIAGAETQYF. Written as DNA, the CDR3 is TGCGCCAGCAGAATAGCGGGAGCGGAGACCCAGTACTTC.

The chain couples TRBV28 to TRBJ2-5, with 8 positions matching TRBD1. Germline CDR1 and CDR2: MDHEN and SYDVKM. CDR3 length equals 16 residues. Trimming at V came to 5 bases and at J to 5 bases, leaving 13 bases not matched to a gene. The chain's CDR3 is CASSRPRTGLRETQYF. Written as DNA, the CDR3 is TGTGCCAGCAGTCGCCCCAGGACAGGGTTAAGGGAGACCCAGTACTTC.

The chain recombines TRBV18 with TRBJ2-5; possible D gene TRBD2, 6 bases. Trimming left V 8 bases short and J 5 bases short, with 15 bases between. This CDR3 region has 13 residues. CDR1 is KGHSH and CDR2 is LQKENI in the germline V gene. The CDR3 DNA is TGTGCCAGCGGGACGGGGGTCCGCGAGACCCAGTACTTC. It specifies CASGTGVRETQYF. The complete variable domain, with remaining parts taken from reference TRBV18 and TRBJ2-5, reads NAGVMQNPRHLVRRRGQEARLRCSPMKGHSHVYWYRQLPEEGLKFMVYLQKENIIDESGMPKERFSAEFPKEGPSILRIQQVVRGDSAAYFCASGTGVRETQYFGPGTRLLVL.

The chain recombines TRBV5-4 with TRBJ2-5; 7 nucleotides align to TRBD2. V shed 4 bases and J 4 bases; nucleotides not matched to a gene: 7. The CDR3 length is 14 residues. Looked up from germline, CDR1 is SGHNT and CDR2 is YYREEE (reference sequence). The CDR3 nucleotides are TGTGCCAGCAGCCTCAAGTGGGGGGGAGAGACCCAGTACTTC. Protein: CASSLKWGGETQYF.

This chain uses TRBV7-9 with TRBJ2-2; 7 nucleotides agree with TRBD2. The germline gives CDR1 SEHNR, CDR2 FQNEAQ (reference sequence). The CDR3 consists of 15 residues. V dropped 7 bases and J dropped 8; count of bases not matched to a gene: 13. The CDR3 protein is CASNPGGLSTGELFF. The DNA of the CDR3 is TGTGCCAGCAACCCGGGGGGACTTTCTACTGGGGAGCTGTTTTTT.

The V call is TRBV21-1, the J call TRBJ2-5; the table names TRBD2, a call not compared with the DNA. TRBV21-1 is noted as a pseudogene. The CDR3 consists of 14 residues. CDR3 residues: CASHKWGRGETQYF. The CDR3 DNA follows: TGTGCCAGTCATAAGTGGGGGAGGGGAGAGACCCAGTACTTC.

The chain recombines TRBV6-6 with TRBJ1-5, with 7 bases identical to TRBD1. J lost 7 bases, V lost 3 bases, and 6 bases had no gene match. CDR1 is MNHNY and CDR2 is SVGAGI in the germline V gene (reference sequence). This CDR3 region has 14 residues. In DNA form, the CDR3 reads TGTGCCAGCAGTTATGCGGAACAGGGGCAGCCCCAGCATTTT. It encodes CASSYAEQGQPQHF.

This clone appeared a few times. The chain joins TRBV19 to TRBJ1-2, with a possible D match to TRBD1 (6 bases). Germline CDR1 reads LNHDA; CDR2 reads SQIVND (reference sequence). This CDR3 has 13 residues. With 5 bases removed from V and 0 bases from J, the gap between germline ends came to 7 bases. CDR3 protein: CASSWGPNYGYTF. In DNA, the CDR3 is TGTGCCAGTAGTTGGGGGCCTAACTATGGCTACACCTTC.